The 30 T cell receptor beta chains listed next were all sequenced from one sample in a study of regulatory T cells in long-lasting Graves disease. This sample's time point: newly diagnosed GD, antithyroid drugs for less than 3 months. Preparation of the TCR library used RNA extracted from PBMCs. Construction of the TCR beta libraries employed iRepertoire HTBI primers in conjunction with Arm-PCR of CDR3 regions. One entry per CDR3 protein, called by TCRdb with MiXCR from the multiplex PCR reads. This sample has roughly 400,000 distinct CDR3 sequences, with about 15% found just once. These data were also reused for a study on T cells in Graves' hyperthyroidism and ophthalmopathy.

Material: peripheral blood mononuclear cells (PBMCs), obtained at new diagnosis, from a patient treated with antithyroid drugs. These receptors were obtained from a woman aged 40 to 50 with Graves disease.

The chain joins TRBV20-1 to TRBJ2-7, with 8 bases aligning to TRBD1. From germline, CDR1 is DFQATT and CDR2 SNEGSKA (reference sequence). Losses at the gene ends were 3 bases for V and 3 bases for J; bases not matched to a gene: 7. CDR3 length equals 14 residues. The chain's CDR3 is CSASPEDRDYEQYF. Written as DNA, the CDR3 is TGCAGTGCTAGTCCAGAGGACAGGGACTACGAGCAGTACTTC.

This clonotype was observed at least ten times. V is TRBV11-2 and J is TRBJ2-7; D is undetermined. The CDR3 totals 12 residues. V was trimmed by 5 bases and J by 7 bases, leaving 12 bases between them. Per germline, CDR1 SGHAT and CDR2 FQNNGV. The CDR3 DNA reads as TGTGCCAGCAGCCCAATCAATGAAGAGCAGTACTTC. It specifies CASSPINEEQYF.

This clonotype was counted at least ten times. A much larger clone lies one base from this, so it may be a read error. The CDR3 loop reads CASSQTSTDTQYF. CDR3 nucleotides: TGTGCCAGCAGCCAGACTAGCACAGATACGCAGTATTTT. The J gene is TRBJ2-3, the V gene TRBV12-3 or TRBV12-4; no clear D. The CDR3 consists of 13 residues. Between the trimmed V and J ends, which lost 6 bases and 0 bases, there was a span of 7 bases.

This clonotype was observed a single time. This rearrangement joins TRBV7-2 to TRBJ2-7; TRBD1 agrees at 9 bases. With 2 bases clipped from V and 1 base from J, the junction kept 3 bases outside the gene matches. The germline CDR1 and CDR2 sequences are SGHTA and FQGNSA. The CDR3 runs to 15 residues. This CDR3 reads CASSLRGTGSYEQYF. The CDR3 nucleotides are TGTGCCAGCAGCTTAAGGGGGACAGGGTCCTACGAGCAGTACTTC.

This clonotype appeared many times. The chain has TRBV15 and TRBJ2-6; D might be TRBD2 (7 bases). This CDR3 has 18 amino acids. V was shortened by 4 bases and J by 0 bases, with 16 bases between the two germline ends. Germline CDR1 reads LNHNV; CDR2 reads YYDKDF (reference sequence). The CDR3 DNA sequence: TGTGCCACCAGCAAAGGGGGAGGGTGGGACTCTGGGGCCAACGTCCTGACTTTC. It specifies CATSKGGGWDSGANVLTF.

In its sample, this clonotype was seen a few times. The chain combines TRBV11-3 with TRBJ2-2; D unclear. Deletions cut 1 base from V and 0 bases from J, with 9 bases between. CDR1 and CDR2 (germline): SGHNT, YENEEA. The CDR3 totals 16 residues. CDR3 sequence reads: CASSLASGSNTGELFF. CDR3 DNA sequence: TGTGCCAGCAGCTTAGCATCGGGCTCGAACACCGGGGAGCTGTTTTTT.

CDR3 amino acids: CASSTDRANYGYTF. CDR3 nucleotide sequence: TGTGCCAGTAGTACGGACAGGGCAAACTATGGCTACACCTTC. The chain joins TRBV19 to TRBJ1-2; TRBD1 agrees at 8 bases. In germline, CDR1 is LNHDA, CDR2 SQIVND (reference sequence). The CDR3 extends over 14 amino acids. V lost 4 bases and J lost 2; bases outside the gene matches: 3.

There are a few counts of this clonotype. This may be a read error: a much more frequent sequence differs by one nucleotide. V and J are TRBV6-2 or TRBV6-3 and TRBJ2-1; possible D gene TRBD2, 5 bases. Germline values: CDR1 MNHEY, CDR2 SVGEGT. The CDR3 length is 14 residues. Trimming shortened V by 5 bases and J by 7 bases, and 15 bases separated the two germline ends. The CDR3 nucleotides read TGTGCCAGCAGTGCGTTGCGGACTGGTAATGAGCAGTTCTTC. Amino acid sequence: CASSALRTGNEQFF.

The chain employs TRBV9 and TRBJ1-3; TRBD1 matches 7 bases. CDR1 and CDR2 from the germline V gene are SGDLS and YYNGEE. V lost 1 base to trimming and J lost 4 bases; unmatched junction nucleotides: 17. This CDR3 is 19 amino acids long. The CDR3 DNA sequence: TGTGCCAGCAGCGTACACGGGTGGCAGGGGGGCACCAACGGAAACACCATATATTTT. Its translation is CASSVHGWQGGTNGNTIYF.

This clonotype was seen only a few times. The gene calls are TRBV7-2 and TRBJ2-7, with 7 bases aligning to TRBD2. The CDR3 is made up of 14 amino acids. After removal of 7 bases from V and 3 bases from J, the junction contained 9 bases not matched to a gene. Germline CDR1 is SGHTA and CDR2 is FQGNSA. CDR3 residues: CASKEGGSFYEQYF. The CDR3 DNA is TGTGCCAGCAAAGAGGGCGGGAGTTTCTACGAGCAGTACTTC.

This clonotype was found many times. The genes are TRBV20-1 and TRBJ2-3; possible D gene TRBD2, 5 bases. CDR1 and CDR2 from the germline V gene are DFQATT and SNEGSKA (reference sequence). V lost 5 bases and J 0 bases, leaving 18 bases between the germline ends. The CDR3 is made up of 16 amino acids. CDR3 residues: CSACSVRRPSTDTQYF. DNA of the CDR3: TGCAGTGCTTGTTCGGTGCGGAGGCCTAGCACAGATACGCAGTATTTT.

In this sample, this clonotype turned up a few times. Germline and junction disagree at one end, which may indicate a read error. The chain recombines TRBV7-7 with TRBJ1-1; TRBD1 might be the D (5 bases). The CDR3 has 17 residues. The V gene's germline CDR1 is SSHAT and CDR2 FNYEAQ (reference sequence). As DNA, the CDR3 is TGTGCTAGCAGCTTACTGGTTCAGGGCGGGTCGGGGACTGAAGCTTTCTTT. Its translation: CASSLLVQGGSGTEAFF.

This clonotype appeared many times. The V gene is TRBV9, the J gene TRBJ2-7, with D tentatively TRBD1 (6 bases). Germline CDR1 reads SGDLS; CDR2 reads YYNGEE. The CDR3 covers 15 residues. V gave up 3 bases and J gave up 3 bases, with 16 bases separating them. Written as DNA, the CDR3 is TGTGCCAGCAGCGCGGGACAACAACTTGACTACGAGCAGTACTTC. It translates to CASSAGQQLDYEQYF.

CDR3 nucleotide sequence: TGTGCCAGCATAACACGGGAGTCTTCACCCCTCCACTTT. Its protein product is CASITRESSPLHF. This chain connects TRBV18 to TRBJ1-6, with unresolved D. Trimming stripped 8 bases from V and 9 bases from J, with 14 bases between. CDR1 and CDR2 from the germline V gene are KGHSH and LQKENI. The CDR3 length is 13 residues.

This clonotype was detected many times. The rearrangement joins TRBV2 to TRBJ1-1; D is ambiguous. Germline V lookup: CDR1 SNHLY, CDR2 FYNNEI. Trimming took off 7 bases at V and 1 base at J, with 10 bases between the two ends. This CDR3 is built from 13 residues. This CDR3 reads CASMSSGNTEAFF. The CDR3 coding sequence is TGTGCCAGCATGTCCTCGGGGAACACTGAAGCTTTCTTT. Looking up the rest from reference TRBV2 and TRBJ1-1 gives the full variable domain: EPEVTQTPSHQVTQMGQEVILRCVPISNHLYFYWYRQILGQKVEFLVSFYNNEISEKSEIFDDQFSVERPDGSNFTLKIRSTKLEDSAMYFCASMSSGNTEAFFGQGTRLTVV.

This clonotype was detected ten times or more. The DNA of the CDR3 is TGTGCCAGTAGTCCCCCCGGGGCGAGAACCTACGAGCAGTACTTC. Translated: CASSPPGARTYEQYF. V gene TRBV19 combines with J gene TRBJ2-7; perhaps D is TRBD1 or TRBD2 (5 bases each). The CDR3 spans 15 residues. V was clipped by 5 bases and J by 2 bases, with 16 bases between them. The germline CDR1 and CDR2 sequences are LNHDA and SQIVND (reference sequence).

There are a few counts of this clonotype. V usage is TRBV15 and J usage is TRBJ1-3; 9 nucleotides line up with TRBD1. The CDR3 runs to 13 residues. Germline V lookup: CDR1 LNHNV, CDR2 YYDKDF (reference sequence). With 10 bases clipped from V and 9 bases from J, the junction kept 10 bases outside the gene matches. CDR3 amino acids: CAIAPHRGRTIYF. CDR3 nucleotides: TGTGCCATCGCCCCCCACAGGGGGCGCACCATATATTTT.

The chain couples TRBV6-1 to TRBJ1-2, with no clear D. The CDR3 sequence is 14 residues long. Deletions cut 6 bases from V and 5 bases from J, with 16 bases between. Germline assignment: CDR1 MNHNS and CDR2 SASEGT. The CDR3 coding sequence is TGTGCCAGCAGCCCCGGACGGAAACCATATGGCTACACCTTC. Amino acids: CASSPGRKPYGYTF.

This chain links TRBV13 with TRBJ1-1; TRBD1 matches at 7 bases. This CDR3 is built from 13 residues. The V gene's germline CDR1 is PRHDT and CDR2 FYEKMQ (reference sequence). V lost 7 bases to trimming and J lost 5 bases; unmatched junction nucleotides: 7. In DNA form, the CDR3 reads TGTGCCAGCAATCCGACAGGGAGAACTGAAGCTTTCTTT. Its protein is CASNPTGRTEAFF.

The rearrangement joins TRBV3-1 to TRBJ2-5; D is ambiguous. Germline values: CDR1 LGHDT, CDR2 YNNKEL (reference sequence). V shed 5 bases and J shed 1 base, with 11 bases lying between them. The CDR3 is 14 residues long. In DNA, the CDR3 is TGTGCCAGCAGCTCCCGGGCCCCCCAAGAGACCCAGTACTTC. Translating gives CASSSRAPQETQYF.

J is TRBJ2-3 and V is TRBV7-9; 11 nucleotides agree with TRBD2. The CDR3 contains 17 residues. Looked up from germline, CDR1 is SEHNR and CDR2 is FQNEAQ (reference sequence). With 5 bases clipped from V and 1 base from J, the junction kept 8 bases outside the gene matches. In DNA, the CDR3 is TGTGCCAGCAGCCCGTCGGGACTAGCGGCCGGCACAGATACGCAGTATTTT. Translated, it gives CASSPSGLAAGTDTQYF. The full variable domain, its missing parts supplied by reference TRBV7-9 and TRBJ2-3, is DTGVSQNPRHKITKRGQNVTFRCDPISEHNRLYWYRQTLGQGPEFLTYFQNEAQLEKSRLLSDRFSAERPKGSFSTLEIQRTEQGDSAMYLCASSPSGLAAGTDTQYFGPGTRLTVL.

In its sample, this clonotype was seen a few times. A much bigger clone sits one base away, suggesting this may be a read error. This CDR3 reads CASSSFRETQCF. CDR3 nucleotide sequence: TGCGCCAGCAGTAGTTTCCGAGAGACCCAGTGCTTC. This rearrangement joins TRBV10-2 to TRBJ2-5; unclear D gene. The CDR3 covers 12 residues. Germline CDR1 and CDR2: WSHSY and SAAADI.

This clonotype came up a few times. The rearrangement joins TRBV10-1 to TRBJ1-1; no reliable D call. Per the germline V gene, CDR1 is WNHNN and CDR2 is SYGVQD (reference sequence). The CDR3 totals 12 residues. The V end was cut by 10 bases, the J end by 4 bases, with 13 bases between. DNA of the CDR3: TGCGCCACCATATCTCGGGGCACTGAAGCTTTCTTT. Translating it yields CATISRGTEAFF.

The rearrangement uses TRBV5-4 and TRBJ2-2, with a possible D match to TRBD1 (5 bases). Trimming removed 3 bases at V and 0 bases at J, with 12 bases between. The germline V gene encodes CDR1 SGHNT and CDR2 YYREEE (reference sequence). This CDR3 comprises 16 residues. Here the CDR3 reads CASSSRTSANTGELFF. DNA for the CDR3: TGTGCCAGCAGCTCGAGGACATCCGCGAACACCGGGGAGCTGTTTTTT.

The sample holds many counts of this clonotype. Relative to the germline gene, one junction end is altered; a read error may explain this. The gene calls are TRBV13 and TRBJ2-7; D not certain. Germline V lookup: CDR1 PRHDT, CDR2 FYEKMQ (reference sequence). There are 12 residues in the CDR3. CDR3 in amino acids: CASSLGYYEQYF. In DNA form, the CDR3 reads TGTGCCAGCAGCCTAGGTTACTACGAGCAGTACTTC.

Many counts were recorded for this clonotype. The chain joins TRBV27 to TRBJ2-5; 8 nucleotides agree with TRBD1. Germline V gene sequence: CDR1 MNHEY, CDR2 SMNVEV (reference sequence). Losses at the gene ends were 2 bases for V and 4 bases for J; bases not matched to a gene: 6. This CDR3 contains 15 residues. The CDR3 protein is CASSLEGRGRETQYF. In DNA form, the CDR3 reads TGTGCCAGCAGTTTAGAAGGCAGGGGGCGAGAGACCCAGTACTTC.

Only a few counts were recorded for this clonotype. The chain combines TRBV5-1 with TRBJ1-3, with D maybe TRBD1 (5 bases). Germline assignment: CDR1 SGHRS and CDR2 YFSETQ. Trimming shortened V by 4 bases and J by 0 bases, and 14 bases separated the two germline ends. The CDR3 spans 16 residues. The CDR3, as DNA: TGCGCCAGCAGCCCGAGCGGGACGGCCTCTGGAAACACCATATATTTT. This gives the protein CASSPSGTASGNTIYF.

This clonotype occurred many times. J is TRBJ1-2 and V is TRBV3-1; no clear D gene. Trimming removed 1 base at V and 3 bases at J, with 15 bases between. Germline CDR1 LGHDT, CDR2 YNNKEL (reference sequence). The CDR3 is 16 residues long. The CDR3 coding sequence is TGTGCCAGCAGCCAAGGTTCCGGGCGGTTGGACTATGGCTACACCTTC. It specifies CASSQGSGRLDYGYTF.

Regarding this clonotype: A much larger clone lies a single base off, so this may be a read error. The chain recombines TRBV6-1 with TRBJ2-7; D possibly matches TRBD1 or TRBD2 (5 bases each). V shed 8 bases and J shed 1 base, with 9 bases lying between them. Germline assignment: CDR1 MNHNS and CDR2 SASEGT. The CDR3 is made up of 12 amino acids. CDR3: CASRDGSYEQYF. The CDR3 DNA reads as TGTGCCAGCCGGGACGGATCCTACGAGCAGTACTTC.

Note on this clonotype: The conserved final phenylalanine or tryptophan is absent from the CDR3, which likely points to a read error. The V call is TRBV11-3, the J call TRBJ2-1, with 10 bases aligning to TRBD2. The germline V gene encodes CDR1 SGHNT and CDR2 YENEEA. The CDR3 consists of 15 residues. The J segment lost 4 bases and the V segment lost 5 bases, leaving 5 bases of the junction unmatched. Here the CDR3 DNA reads TGTGCCAGCAGCACCTCTAGCGGGAGTTACAATGAGCAGTTCCTC. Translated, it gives CASSTSSGSYNEQFL.